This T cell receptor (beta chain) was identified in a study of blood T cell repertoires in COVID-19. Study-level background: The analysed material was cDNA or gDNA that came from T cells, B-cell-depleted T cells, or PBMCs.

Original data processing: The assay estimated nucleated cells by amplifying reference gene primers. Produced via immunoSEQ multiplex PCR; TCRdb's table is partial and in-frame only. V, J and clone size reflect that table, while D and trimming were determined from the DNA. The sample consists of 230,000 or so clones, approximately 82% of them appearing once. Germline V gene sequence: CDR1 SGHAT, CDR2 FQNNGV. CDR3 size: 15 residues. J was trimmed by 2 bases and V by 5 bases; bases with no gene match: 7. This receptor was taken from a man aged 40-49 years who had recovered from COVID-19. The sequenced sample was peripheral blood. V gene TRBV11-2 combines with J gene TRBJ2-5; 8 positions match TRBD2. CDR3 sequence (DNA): TGTGCCAGCAGCCCTCTGGGACTAGAACAAGAGACCCAGTACTTC. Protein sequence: CASSPLGLEQETQYF.